These T cell receptor beta chains were read from a single sample in a study of blood T cell repertoires in COVID-19. Assay: immunoSEQ multiplex PCR; the TCRdb copy retains only in-frame clones and omits some. Altogether some 150,000 clones are present, around 83% being singletons, with the ten largest covering 6% to 7.5%. Material for sequencing was peripheral blood. Receptor source: a woman of 80 years or more in a cohort sampled during active or convalescent COVID-19. CDR3s include the opening cysteine and the closing phenylalanine or tryptophan. The D gene is left open where the match is weak. Clone size is not always given. Where it is, it says once, few, many or a class for expanded clones.

NA,TRBV4-1,TRBJ2-5,NA,TGCGCCAGCAGCCAAGATGCCAGCGGAAGAGGGGAGACCCAGTACTTC,CASSQDASGRGETQYF
NA,TRBV30,TRBJ2-1,NA,TGTGCCTGGAGTGTACATGGCAGTCCAGAGCAGTTCTTC,CAWSVHGSPEQFF
TRBD2,TRBV19,TRBJ2-7,NA,TGTGCCAGTAGTACACTAGCGGGGGCCCCCTACGAGCAGTACTTC,CASSTLAGAPYEQYF
TRBD1,TRBV2,TRBJ2-1,NA,TGTGCCAGCAGTGACCCGGGACAGGTTTCCTACAATGAGCAGTTCTTC,CASSDPGQVSYNEQFF
TRBD1,TRBV28,TRBJ1-5,once,TGTGCCAGCAGCTATACAGGGGGCGGGGGCAATCAGCCCCAGCATTTT,CASSYTGGGGNQPQHF
NA,TRBV19,TRBJ2-4,NA,TGTGCCAGTAGTATTGAGTGGAGACAGTACTTC,CASSIEWRQYF
NA,TRBV6-5,TRBJ2-1,NA,TGTGCCAGCAGTTACTCGGCCCGTCACTATTATGAGCAGTTCTTC,CASSYSARHYYEQFF
NA,TRBV7-9,TRBJ2-7,NA,TGTGCCAGCAGCTTTAAACAGCAAAGCTCCTACGAGCAGTACTTC,CASSFKQQSSYEQYF
NA,TRBV5-6,TRBJ1-3,NA,TGTGCCAGCAGCGCGGACTTCTCTGGAAACACCATATATTTT,CASSADFSGNTIYF
NA,TRBV5-1,TRBJ1-6,NA,TGCGCCAGCAGCTTGGATCCGAGCTCCTATAATTCACCCCTCCACTTT,CASSLDPSSYNSPLHF
NA,TRBV5-1,TRBJ2-5,NA,TGCGCCAGCAGCCCCCCGGCCCCGGGGGAGACCCAGTACTTC,CASSPPAPGETQYF
TRBD2,TRBV5-8,TRBJ2-1,once,TGTGCCAGCAGCTCGGGACTAGCGGGAGGGCCTGAGCAGTTCTTC,CASSSGLAGGPEQFF
NA,TRBV10-3,TRBJ1-2,NA,TGTGCCATCAGTGAGTCCAGTTTTCGATCCTATGGCTACACCTTC,CAISESSFRSYGYTF
NA,TRBV5-1,TRBJ2-2,NA,TGCGCCAGCAGTTCCGGCGGCCCGAACACCGGGGAGCTGTTTTTT,CASSSGGPNTGELFF
NA,TRBV10-3,TRBJ1-2,NA,TGTGCCATCAGTGAAAAACAGGGTGGCGGCTACACCTTC,CAISEKQGGGYTF
NA,TRBV18,TRBJ1-1,NA,TGTGCCAGCTCACCTGTCAGCGTGAACACTGAAGCTTTCTTT,CASSPVSVNTEAFF
TRBD1,TRBV10-1,TRBJ2-5,once,TGCGCCAGCAGTGCGTCCACAGGGGTCGAGACCCAGTACTTC,CASSASTGVETQYF
NA,TRBV6-2/TRBV6-3,TRBJ2-4,NA,TGTGCCAGCAGTTACCCAGGACTTCTAGCCAAAAACATTCAGTACTTC,CASSYPGLLAKNIQYF
TRBD1,TRBV6-5,TRBJ1-3,few,TGTGCCAGCAGGCGGACAGGGCGCGGAAACACCATATATTTT,CASRRTGRGNTIYF
TRBD1,TRBV27,TRBJ2-5,NA,TGTGCCAGCAGGGGACAGGGGAGGCAAGAGACCCAGTACTTC,CASRGQGRQETQYF
TRBD1,TRBV28,TRBJ2-5,NA,TGTGCCAGCAGAATGACAGGGGGGCAAGAGACCCAGTACTTC,CASRMTGGQETQYF
NA,TRBV5-5,TRBJ2-7,NA,TGTGCCAGCAGCTTTATTACCCTTTCGCAGGGCTCTTACGAGCAGTACTTC,CASSFITLSQGSYEQYF
NA,TRBV7-2,TRBJ1-3,NA,TGTGCCAGCAGCTTGGCGGGCTCTGGAAACACCATATATTTT,CASSLAGSGNTIYF
TRBD1,TRBV7-6,TRBJ1-2,once,TGTGCCAGCAGCTTGGGGACAGCAGTTAACTATGGCTACACCTTC,CASSLGTAVNYGYTF
TRBD2,TRBV18,TRBJ2-1,NA,TGTGCCAGCTCACCTCTCCCTAGCGGGGACGTATACAATGAGCAGTTCTTC,CASSPLPSGDVYNEQFF
NA,TRBV7-2,TRBJ2-3,NA,TGTGCCAGCGGACACAGGGAGGGAGATACGCAGTATTTT,CASGHREGDTQYF
NA,TRBV7-8,TRBJ1-2,NA,TGTGCCAGCAGCTTCAGGGGTGGTGGCTACACCTTC,CASSFRGGGYTF
NA,TRBV13,TRBJ2-5,NA,TGTGCCAGTAACTCCCGCGGGACAGAAGAGACCCAGTACTTC,CASNSRGTEETQYF
TRBD2,TRBV6-5,TRBJ2-7,NA,TGTGCCAGCACTAAGACTAGCGGGGGCCAAACGTACTTC,CASTKTSGGQTYF
NA,TRBV28,TRBJ1-4,NA,TGTGCCAGCAGTCCCTCGGACAGCTTCGAGGAAAAACTGTTTTTT,CASSPSDSFEEKLFF
TRBD2,TRBV2,TRBJ2-1,once,TGTGCCAGCAGTGTACAGCGGGGACGCAATGAGCAGTTCTTC,CASSVQRGRNEQFF
NA,TRBV11-2,TRBJ1-2,NA,TGTGCCAGCAGCTTAGAACAGGAGTATGGCTACACCTTC,CASSLEQEYGYTF
NA,TRBV27,TRBJ1-5,few,TGTGCCAGCAGTCCTATCGGATTTGAGGGTACGAGCAATCAGCCCCAGCATTTT,CASSPIGFEGTSNQPQHF
NA,TRBV9,TRBJ1-1,NA,TGTGCCAGCAGCCCTCGAGGGAGGTCAGCGATTTTTCGCACTGAAGCTTTCTTT,CASSPRGRSAIFRTEAFF
NA,TRBV7-8,TRBJ2-1,NA,TGTGCCAGCAGCTTCTATGGGCTCGATGAGCAGTTCTTC,CASSFYGLDEQFF
NA,TRBV27,TRBJ1-1,NA,TGTGCCAGCAGTTTAAGTCCAGGCCTGAACACTGAAGCTTTCTTT,CASSLSPGLNTEAFF
TRBD1,TRBV27,TRBJ1-1,NA,TGTGCCAGCAGTTTGACAGGGTGGGCCACTGAAGCTTTCTTT,CASSLTGWATEAFF
NA,TRBV30,TRBJ1-3,NA,TGTGCCTGGAGTCCGTTAGACACCTCTGGAAACACCATATATTTT,CAWSPLDTSGNTIYF
TRBD1,TRBV11-2,TRBJ1-4,NA,TGTGCCAGCAGTTCCGGACAGGGAAGGGAAAAACTGTTTTTT,CASSSGQGREKLFF
NA,TRBV9,TRBJ1-2,NA,TGTGCCAGCAGCGTAGCATCCGGGGAGCCCTTAGTAGGCTACACCTTC,CASSVASGEPLVGYTF
NA,TRBV5-6,TRBJ1-2,NA,TGTGCCAGCAGCTTGGAGTATAGTCGGTATGGCTACACCTTC,CASSLEYSRYGYTF
NA,TRBV6-5,TRBJ1-5,NA,TGTGCCAGCAGTCCCGACAGAGACAATCAGCCCCAGCATTTT,CASSPDRDNQPQHF
TRBD1,TRBV18,TRBJ1-3,NA,TGTGCCAGCTCTCCGCGACAGGGAATTTCCGGAAACACCATATATTTT,CASSPRQGISGNTIYF
TRBD1,TRBV19,TRBJ2-1,NA,TGTGCCAGTACCGCGGACAGGGTCCAAATTAGCTCCTACAATGAGCAGTTCTTC,CASTADRVQISSYNEQFF
TRBD2,TRBV28,TRBJ2-5,NA,TGTGCCAGCAGTGGACGCGTAGCGGGACAAGAGACCCAGTACTTC,CASSGRVAGQETQYF
TRBD2,TRBV3-1/TRBV3-2,TRBJ2-3,NA,TGTGCCAGCAGCCCGGGGGGTCGGGATACGCAGTATTTT,CASSPGGRDTQYF
NA,TRBV5-4,TRBJ1-1,NA,TGTGCCAGCAGCCTACGGACAGAGACTGAAGCTTTCTTT,CASSLRTETEAFF
TRBD2,TRBV6-2/TRBV6-3,TRBJ2-4,NA,TGTGCCAGCAGTCATCAGCGGGGGGCCGACAAAAACATTCAGTACTTC,CASSHQRGADKNIQYF
TRBD1,TRBV19,TRBJ1-2,NA,TGTGCCAGCCGGGACAGGGCCTATGGCTACACCTTC,CASRDRAYGYTF
NA,TRBV18,TRBJ2-5,NA,TGTGCCAGCTCACCACCGATGGGGCCCGGAGAGACCCAGTACTTC,CASSPPMGPGETQYF
NA,TRBV28,TRBJ1-1,once,TGTGCCAGCAGTTTATACGGGGGGGGCACTGAAGCTTTCTTT,CASSLYGGGTEAFF
TRBD1,TRBV7-2,TRBJ1-2,NA,TGTGCCAGCAGCTCCCAGGGGGCGCGTTTCTATGGCTACACCTTC,CASSSQGARFYGYTF
TRBD2,TRBV7-2,TRBJ2-5,NA,TGTGCCAGCAGCTTAGGGCTAGCGGGGGTGCGGGAGACCCAGTACTTC,CASSLGLAGVRETQYF
NA,TRBV18,TRBJ2-3,once,TGTGCCAGCTCACTAGACGGACTGGGGAGCACAGATACGCAGTATTTT,CASSLDGLGSTDTQYF
TRBD2,TRBV7-2,TRBJ2-3,NA,TGTGCCAGCAGCTTAGGGTCGGTGAGGCGGGGGGTTAGGGCAGATACGCAGTATTTT,CASSLGSVRRGVRADTQYF
TRBD1,TRBV7-9,TRBJ1-1,NA,TGTGCCAGCAGCAACCTCCCCGGGACAGGGGGTTCATTGGGCGCTTTCTTT,CASSNLPGTGGSLGAFF
NA,TRBV11-2,TRBJ1-2,few,TGTGCCAGCAGCTCCCCGGGTGTTGATGGCTACACCTTC,CASSSPGVDGYTF
NA,TRBV7-2,TRBJ1-1,NA,TGTGCCAGCAGCTTAGTTGGCAGGAACACTGAAGCTTTCTTT,CASSLVGRNTEAFF
TRBD1,TRBV5-6,TRBJ1-2,NA,TGTGCCAGCAGCTTGGGCTCGGGGACAGGGGGCGCAGTGGCTGGCTACACCTTC,CASSLGSGTGGAVAGYTF